This T cell receptor (beta chain) was identified in a study of T cell repertoires in cytomegalovirus infection. Between the trimmed V and J ends, which lost 3 bases and 5 bases, there was a span of 20 bases. Per the germline V gene, CDR1 is MNHEY and CDR2 is SMNVEV (reference sequence). This CDR3 is 17 amino acids long. In regard to this clonotype: Its antigen is unknown.

TCRdb analysed the reads with MiXCR anew, one entry per CDR3 protein. This table has hundreds of thousands of distinct CDR3 sequences, 30% to 40% appearing once. The specimen was cultured CD8+ T cells from PBMCs, collected from culture after CMV antigen stimulation. J is TRBJ2-1 and V is TRBV27, with D possibly being TRBD2 (7 bases). The sequence was obtained from a human donor in good health (CMV status not recorded). Some clones in this sample may be carry-over from other donors' samples. For the CDR3, the DNA is TGTGCCAGCAGTTTCCTGAGCGTGGGGGGGCCCAACAATGAGCAGTTCTTC. It translates to CASSFLSVGGPNNEQFF.